A single sample is the source of the 25 T cell receptor beta chains below, sequenced in a study of vaccination effects on CD4 cells after COVID-19. Ahead of sequencing, the ViraFEST assay grew antigen-specific CD4+ T cells using viral peptide pools. Following 10 days of culture, CD4+ T cells were isolated. PCR showed that the person got SARS-CoV-2 infection at some point between March and December 2020. Only in-frame clones appear in the TCRdb table, and some are missing; sequencing was by immunoSEQ multiplex PCR. The sample carries about 27,000 clones, 70% to 80% recorded once. Their antigens remain unidentified. Sequenced here: CD4+ T cells from PBMCs cultured with HCoV-NL63 spike peptides, sampled before COVID-19 vaccination. The receptors here all came from a human donor who had a prior SARS-CoV-2 infection.

A few counts support this clone. The J gene is TRBJ1-2, the V gene TRBV6-2 or TRBV6-3; D is possibly TRBD1 (5 bases). Per the germline V gene, CDR1 is MNHEY and CDR2 is SVGEGT. This CDR3 comprises 14 residues. V was clipped by 2 bases and J by 5 bases, with 12 bases between them. The CDR3 sequence: CASSYQGRGYGYTF. The CDR3 region has the DNA TGTGCCAGCAGTTACCAGGGAAGAGGATATGGCTACACCTTC.

The V gene is TRBV29-1, the J gene TRBJ2-3, with 13 bases fitting TRBD2. The CDR3 spans 14 residues. With 6 bases clipped from V and 7 bases from J, the junction kept 7 bases outside the gene matches. Germline V gene data show CDR1 as SQVTM and CDR2 as ANQGSEA. In nucleotides, the CDR3 is TGCAGCGTCCTAGGACTAGCGGGAGTTTATACGCAGTATTTT. Amino acids: CSVLGLAGVYTQYF.

This sequence joins TRBV11-3 and TRBJ2-7; 7 bases align to TRBD1. Germline V CDR1 and CDR2: SGHNT, YENEEA. The CDR3 is 15 amino acids. J was trimmed by 0 bases and V by 5 bases; bases with no gene match: 7. CDR3 amino acids: CASSRDGTASYEQYF. CDR3 DNA: TGTGCCAGCAGCCGAGACGGGACAGCCTCCTACGAGCAGTACTTC.

This chain links TRBV15 with TRBJ2-5; D assignment may be TRBD1 or TRBD2 (5 bases each). Per the germline V gene, CDR1 is LNHNV and CDR2 is YYDKDF (reference sequence). This CDR3 is built from 15 residues. V gave up 3 bases and J gave up 10 bases, with 21 bases separating them. The CDR3 sequence: CATSRTDSGPGDQYF. The CDR3 DNA reads as TGTGCCACCAGCAGGACCGACTCGGGACCGGGCGACCAGTACTTC.

The chain has TRBV12-3 or TRBV12-4 and TRBJ2-7, with D perhaps being TRBD1 or TRBD2 (6 bases each). The length of the CDR3 is 12 residues. V was shortened by 8 bases and J by 3 bases, with 11 bases between the two germline ends. This CDR3 reads CASGAGHYEQYF. The CDR3 nucleotides are TGTGCCAGCGGCGCGGGACACTACGAGCAGTACTTC.

The CDR3 is CAISGPLSYEQYF. The CDR3 DNA is TGCGCCATTTCGGGCCCTCTCTCCTACGAGCAGTACTTC. J is TRBJ2-7 and V is TRBV10-1; D is uncertain. The CDR3 has 13 amino acids. The germline V gene encodes CDR1 WNHNN and CDR2 SYGVQD (reference sequence). V was cut by 10 bases and J by 0 bases, with 13 bases left in between.

The rearrangement uses TRBV19 and TRBJ1-5, with 8 bases identical to TRBD1. CDR3 length: 14 residues. Germline V CDR1 and CDR2: LNHDA, SQIVND (reference sequence). V was clipped by 6 bases and J by 6 bases; unmatched bases: 7. CDR3 sequence (DNA): TGTGCCAGTAGCAACGACAGGGGCGGTCAGCCCCAGCATTTT. Residues: CASSNDRGGQPQHF.

This clone was seen once. The CDR3 loop reads CASSMGSTARFTEAFF. Here the CDR3 DNA reads TGTGCCAGTAGTATGGGTTCGACAGCTAGGTTCACTGAAGCTTTCTTT. V gene TRBV19 combines with J gene TRBJ1-1, with D maybe TRBD1 (5 bases). The V and J ends lost 3 bases and 4 bases respectively, with 18 bases between them. CDR1 and CDR2 (germline): LNHDA, SQIVND (reference sequence). CDR3 size: 16 residues.

The genes are TRBV2 and TRBJ2-2, with a possible D match to TRBD2 (6 bases). CDR1 and CDR2 (germline): SNHLY, FYNNEI. CDR3 size: 14 residues. Trimming pared 6 bases from V and 5 bases from J, leaving 13 bases between. CDR3 residues: CASSQGLTTGELFF. CDR3 in DNA: TGTGCCAGCAGCCAAGGACTAACGACCGGGGAGCTGTTTTTT.

V and J are TRBV4-2 and TRBJ2-5, with D perhaps TRBD2 (7 bases). V dropped 4 bases and J dropped 0 bases, with 12 bases sitting between them. In germline, CDR1 is LGHNA, CDR2 YNFKEQ. The CDR3 loop spans 15 amino acids. CDR3 region: CASSPGAGDQETQYF. The CDR3 coding sequence is TGTGCCAGCAGCCCAGGGGCGGGAGACCAAGAGACCCAGTACTTC.

The rearrangement links TRBV5-4 to TRBJ1-4, with TRBD1 matching 7 bases. With V trimmed by 4 bases and J by 4 bases, 7 bases remained unmatched. Germline CDR1 reads SGHNT; CDR2 reads YYREEE (reference sequence). The CDR3 sequence is 15 residues long. DNA of the CDR3: TGTGCCAGCAGCCGTGAACAGGGGTATAATGAAAAACTGTTTTTT. Translated: CASSREQGYNEKLFF. The entire variable domain, with the rest obtained from reference TRBV5-4 and TRBJ1-4, is as follows: ETGVTQSPTHLIKTRGQQVTLRCSSQSGHNTVSWYQQALGQGPQFIFQYYREEENGRGNFPPRFSGLQFPNYSSELNVNALELDDSALYLCASSREQGYNEKLFFGSGTQLSVL.

The chain uses TRBV18 and TRBJ1-1; no firm D call. The CDR3 is made up of 13 amino acids. Germline CDR1 is KGHSH and CDR2 is LQKENI. The V end lost 4 bases, the J end lost 1 base, and 7 bases lay between the germline ends. The CDR3 loop is CASSQNWNTEAFF. The CDR3 DNA reads TGTGCCAGCTCACAAAATTGGAACACTGAAGCTTTCTTT.

V gene TRBV3-1 (or the pseudogene TRBV3-2) combines with J gene TRBJ2-5, with TRBD2 identical over 10 bases. Germline loops: CDR1 LGHDT, CDR2 YNNKEL (reference sequence). V shed 0 bases and J 4 bases; nucleotides not matched to a gene: 5. There are 16 residues in the CDR3. The CDR3 spells CASSQDWSGGVETQYF. For the CDR3, the DNA is TGTGCCAGCAGCCAAGACTGGAGCGGGGGGGTAGAGACCCAGTACTTC.

The chain employs TRBV12-3 or TRBV12-4 and TRBJ1-1, with no clear D. There are 12 residues in the CDR3. V lost 6 bases and J lost 4, with 9 bases in between. Written as DNA, the CDR3 is TGTGCCAGCAGCTACGTCATCACTGAAGCTTTCTTT. Encoded protein: CASSYVITEAFF.

The genes are TRBV12-3 or TRBV12-4 and TRBJ1-2; 10 bases match TRBD1. The J segment lost 6 bases and the V segment lost 6 bases, leaving 4 bases of the junction unmatched. The CDR3 totals 13 residues. The chain's CDR3 is CASSRTGGDGYTF. DNA of the CDR3: TGTGCCAGCAGCCGGACAGGGGGGGATGGCTACACCTTC.

The J gene is TRBJ2-1, the V gene TRBV4-1; D remains ambiguous. The CDR3 totals 14 residues. Germline assignment: CDR1 MGHRA and CDR2 YSYEKL. V was pared by 1 base and J by 9 bases, with 13 bases between. CDR3 coding DNA: TGCGCCAGCAGCCAAGTTTTTTTAGTTGTTGAGCAGTTCTTC. The encoded protein is CASSQVFLVVEQFF.

The chain combines TRBV5-1 with TRBJ1-5; D is undetermined. The CDR3 has 15 amino acids. Germline V lookup: CDR1 SGHRS, CDR2 YFSETQ. V gave up 5 bases and J gave up 0 bases, with 12 bases separating them. CDR3 DNA sequence: TGCGCCAGCAGAGGGTCCCCGGGTAGCAATCAGCCCCAGCATTTT. Its protein product is CASRGSPGSNQPQHF.

The chain carries TRBV7-3 and TRBJ2-1; 7 nucleotides agree with TRBD2. The junction had 5 bases not matched to a gene; V was cut back by 3 bases and J by 3 bases. CDR1 and CDR2 from the germline V gene are SGHTA and FQGTGA. This CDR3 has 15 residues. CDR3 protein: CASSFSSGGYNEQFF. CDR3 nucleotides: TGTGCCAGCAGCTTTTCTAGCGGAGGCTACAATGAGCAGTTCTTC.

The rearrangement links TRBV10-1 to TRBJ2-3; D not resolved. With 2 bases removed from V and 0 bases from J, the gap between germline ends came to 9 bases. Germline V gene lookup returns CDR1 WNHNN and CDR2 SYGVQD (reference sequence). The CDR3 is 15 amino acids. The CDR3 DNA follows: TGCGCCAGCAGTGAGGAGTTGGGTAGCACAGATACGCAGTATTTT. Encoded protein: CASSEELGSTDTQYF.

The chain combines TRBV3-1 (or the pseudogene TRBV3-2) with TRBJ2-3; 8 bases map to TRBD2. V lost 2 bases and J lost 0; bases outside the gene matches: 4. Germline CDR1 and CDR2: LGHDT and YNNKEL (reference sequence). CDR3 size: 16 residues. CDR3 protein: CASSQNGGGSTDTQYF. CDR3 coding DNA: TGTGCCAGCAGCCAAAACGGGGGGGGGAGCACAGATACGCAGTATTTT.

The chain recombines TRBV24-1 with TRBJ2-5; tentatively, D is TRBD1 or TRBD2 (5 bases each). With 9 bases removed from V and 5 bases from J, the gap between germline ends came to 15 bases. The germline CDR1 and CDR2 sequences are KGHDR and SFDVKD. The CDR3 has 13 residues. The CDR3 region has the DNA TGTGCCACCGCTTCAGGGACGATGGAGACCCAGTACTTC. Its protein product is CATASGTMETQYF.

The chain is built from TRBV7-2 and TRBJ2-1; the D is unclear. CDR3 length equals 15 residues. Trimming shortened V by 2 bases and J by 1 base, and 9 bases separated the two germline ends. Germline assignment: CDR1 SGHTA and CDR2 FQGNSA. Here the CDR3 DNA reads TGTGCCAGCAGCTTAAATCAGGTTTCCTACAATGAGCAGTTCTTC. Translated, it gives CASSLNQVSYNEQFF. The whole variable domain, filled in from reference TRBV7-2 and TRBJ2-1, reads GAGVSQSPSNKVTEKGKDVELRCDPISGHTALYWYRQSLGQGLEFLIYFQGNSAPDKSGLPSDRFSAERTGGSVSTLTIQRTQQEDSAVYLCASSLNQVSYNEQFFGPGTRLTVL.

This chain uses TRBV18 with TRBJ2-3, with TRBD2 identical over 7 bases. In germline, CDR1 is KGHSH, CDR2 LQKENI. V dropped 2 bases and J dropped 0; count of bases not matched to a gene: 17. The CDR3 consists of 20 residues. CDR3 protein: CASSPSTGSGVVGSTDTQYF. In DNA, the CDR3 is TGTGCCAGCTCACCATCCACCGGGAGCGGGGTGGTCGGAAGCACAGATACGCAGTATTTT.

This clone was observed once. The gene calls are TRBV6-2 or TRBV6-3 and TRBJ1-2; D is perhaps TRBD1 (6 bases). The CDR3 is made up of 13 amino acids. Germline V gives CDR1 MNHEY, CDR2 SVGEGT. V lost 5 bases and J lost 2, with 9 bases in between. The CDR3 nucleotides read TGTGCCAGCAGTCGACAGGCGAACTATGGCTACACCTTC. This encodes CASSRQANYGYTF.

V gene TRBV9 combines with J gene TRBJ2-7; D is undetermined. Per germline, CDR1 SGDLS and CDR2 YYNGEE. The CDR3 consists of 14 residues. The germline V and J ends were trimmed by 0 bases and 0 bases, with 7 bases remaining between them. This CDR3 reads CASSVVESSYEQYF. In DNA, the CDR3 is TGTGCCAGCAGCGTAGTTGAAAGCTCCTACGAGCAGTACTTC.